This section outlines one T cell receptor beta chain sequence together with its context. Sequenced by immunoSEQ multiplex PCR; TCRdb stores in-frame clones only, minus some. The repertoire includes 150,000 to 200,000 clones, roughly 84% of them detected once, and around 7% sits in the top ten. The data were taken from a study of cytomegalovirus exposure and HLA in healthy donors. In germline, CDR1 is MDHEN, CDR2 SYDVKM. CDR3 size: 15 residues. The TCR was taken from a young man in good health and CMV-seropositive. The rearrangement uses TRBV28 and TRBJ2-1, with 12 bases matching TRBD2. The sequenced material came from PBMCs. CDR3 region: CRVTSGSLKGNEQFF. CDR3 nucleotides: TGTCGGGTGACTAGCGGGAGTTTAAAGGGCAATGAGCAGTTCTTC. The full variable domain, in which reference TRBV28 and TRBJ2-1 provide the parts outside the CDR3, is DVKVTQSSRYLVKRTGEKVFLECVQDMDHENMFWYRQDPGLGLRLIYFSYDVKMKEKGDIPEGYSVSREKKERFSLILESASTNQTSMYLCRVTSGSLKGNEQFFGPGTRLTVL.